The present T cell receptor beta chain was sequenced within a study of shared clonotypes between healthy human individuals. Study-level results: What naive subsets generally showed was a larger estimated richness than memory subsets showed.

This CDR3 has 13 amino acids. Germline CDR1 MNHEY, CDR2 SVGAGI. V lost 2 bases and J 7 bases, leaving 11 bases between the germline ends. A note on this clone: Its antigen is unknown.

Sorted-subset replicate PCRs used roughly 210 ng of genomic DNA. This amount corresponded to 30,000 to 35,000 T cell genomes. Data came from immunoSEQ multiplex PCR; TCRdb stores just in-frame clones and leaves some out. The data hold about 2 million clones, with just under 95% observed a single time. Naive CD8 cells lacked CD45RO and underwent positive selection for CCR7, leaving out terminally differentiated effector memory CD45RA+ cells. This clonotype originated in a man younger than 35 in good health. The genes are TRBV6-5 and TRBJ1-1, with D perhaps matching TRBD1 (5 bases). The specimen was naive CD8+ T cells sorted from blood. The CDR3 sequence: CASSYVGVDEAFF. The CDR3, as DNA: TGTGCCAGCAGTTACGTAGGGGTCGATGAAGCTTTCTTT.